The entry that follows covers one T cell receptor beta chain sequence. Its antigen is not known. These data originate in a study of OX40 agonist ivuxolimab in advanced cancers. For the study at large: Cancers in dose escalation were hepatocellular, melanoma, renal cell and head and neck. Study-level results: Low normalized T-cell clonal expansion was also seen in some nonresponders. Expanded clones belonging to CD8+ T cells outnumbered, on average, those of CD4+.

Patients had blood sampled at baseline and again on cycle 4 day 1 and cycle 7 day 1. V was clipped by 3 bases and J by 0 bases, with 8 bases between them. This CDR3 contains 14 residues. Germline V lookup: CDR1 SEHNR, CDR2 FQNEAQ (reference sequence). TCRdb's table, derived via immunoSEQ multiplex PCR, lists solely in-frame clones and lacks some. The sample has roughly 41,000 clones, 70% to 85% seen once. The sequence was collected from an adult with an advanced solid tumor such as melanoma, head and neck, liver or kidney cancer. Material: CD4+ or CD8+ T cells sorted from blood, obtained in a trial of the OX40 agonist ivuxolimab. The V gene is TRBV7-9, the J gene TRBJ1-1; no reliable D call. This CDR3 reads CASSFIRVNTEAFF. In DNA form, the CDR3 reads TGTGCCAGCAGCTTTATTCGAGTGAACACTGAAGCTTTCTTT.